This T cell receptor beta chain was profiled in a study of T cells in Graves' hyperthyroidism and ophthalmopathy. About the research overall: Peripheral blood sampling occurred at initial diagnosis, before any treatment.

Investigators excluded patients with uncontrolled infection, other autoimmune disease, pregnancy or lactation. RNA transcripts were the template for amplifying TCR beta CDR3 regions. Using the HTBI primer set, a first-round RT-PCR was run on the TCR CDR3. From the multiplex PCR reads, TCRdb called clonotypes with MiXCR, one entry per CDR3 protein. The sample includes approximately 400,000 distinct CDR3 sequences, about 15% of them seen just once. The TCR originated in an older woman with Graves' hyperthyroidism. The sample comprised blood.

DNA of the CDR3: TGTGCCAGCAGCTTTACAGGGGGCAATGAAAAACTGTTTTTT. This gives the protein CASSFTGGNEKLFF. V and J are TRBV7-2 and TRBJ1-4; TRBD1 matches at 9 bases. V lost 3 bases, J lost 5 bases, and 1 base stayed unmatched. CDR1 and CDR2 (germline): SGHTA, FQGNSA. The CDR3 has 14 amino acids.